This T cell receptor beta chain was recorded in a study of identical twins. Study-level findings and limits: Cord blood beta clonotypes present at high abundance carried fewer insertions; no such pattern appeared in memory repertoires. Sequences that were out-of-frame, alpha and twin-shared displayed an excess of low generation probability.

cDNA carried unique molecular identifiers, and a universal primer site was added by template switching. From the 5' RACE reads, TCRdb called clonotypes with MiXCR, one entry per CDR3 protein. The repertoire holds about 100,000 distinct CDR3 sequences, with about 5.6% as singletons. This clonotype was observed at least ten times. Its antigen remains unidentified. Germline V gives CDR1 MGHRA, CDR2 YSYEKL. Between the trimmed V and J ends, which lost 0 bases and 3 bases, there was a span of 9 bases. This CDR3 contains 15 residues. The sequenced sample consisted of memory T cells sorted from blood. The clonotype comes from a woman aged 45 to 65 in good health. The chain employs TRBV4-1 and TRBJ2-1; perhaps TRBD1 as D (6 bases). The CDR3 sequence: CASSQEGTLYNEQFF. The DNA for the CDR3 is TGCGCCAGCAGCCAAGAAGGGACACTCTACAATGAGCAGTTCTTC.